This T cell receptor (beta chain) emerged from a study of human T cells and chemical hapten exposure. The CDR3 runs to 16 residues. Germline CDR1 reads MDHEN; CDR2 reads SYDVKM. Trimming pared 6 bases from V and 4 bases from J, leaving 21 bases between. The time point is: patch test 1, 2 weeks after DPC sensitization. The sample's treatment: therapeutic diphenylcyclopropenone sensitization with weekly scalp DPC. There are many counts of this clonotype. One entry per CDR3 protein, called by TCRdb with MiXCR from the RACE reads. Of around 380,000 distinct CDR3 sequences in the sample, around 4.8% were seen once.

The rearrangement uses TRBV28 and TRBJ1-2; no firm D call. The receptor was derived from a woman aged 45-65 years with alopecia areata. Some clones in this sample may be carry-over from other donors' samples. Sample: whole blood, taken in connection with sensitization to the hapten diphenylcyclopropenone (DPC). The CDR3, as DNA: TGTGCCAGCAGACCGGAGAGGACGAAGCCAGGCTATGGCTACACCTTC. It is translated as CASRPERTKPGYGYTF.